Following are 13 T cell receptor beta chains from one sample sequenced in a study of blood T cells in healthy people across ages. The second PCR ran about 6 to 11 cycles with a sample-barcoded 5' primer and J-beta primers. TCRdb fed the 5' RACE reads into MiXCR, producing one record per CDR3 protein. In the table there are under 1,100,000 distinct CDR3 sequences, roughly a quarter of which are singletons. These sequences were also reported in another study, on T cells of mothers and their children.

The material sequenced was blood. All receptors derive from a girl aged 2-10 years in good health.

The rearrangement links TRBV27 to TRBJ2-1, with no clear D. Trimming left V 6 bases short and J 0 bases short, with 18 bases between. CDR1 is MNHEY, CDR2 SMNVEV, per germline (reference sequence). The CDR3 runs to 17 residues. CDR3 sequence reads: CASSLGSVLSSYNEQFF. The CDR3 region has the DNA TGTGCCAGCAGCCTGGGGTCGGTGCTGAGCTCCTACAATGAGCAGTTCTTC.

The rearrangement uses TRBV11-1 and TRBJ2-7; tentatively, D is TRBD2 (8 bases). Trimming removed 4 bases at V and 6 bases at J, with 34 bases between. Germline CDR1 is SGHAT and CDR2 is FQDESV (reference sequence). The CDR3 covers 20 residues. The CDR3 region is CASSSGRGDSPTSPTSEQYF. In DNA, the CDR3 is TGTGCCAGCAGCTCCGGGCGGGGGGACAGCCCCACTTCTCCTACTAGCGAGCAGTACTTC.

CDR3 nucleotides: TGCGCCAGCAGAAATGCTAAGCGGAGGGGAGGGACCCAGTACTTC. This translates into CASRNAKRRGGTQYF. The V and J genes are TRBV4-1 and TRBJ2-7; maybe TRBD2 (6 bases). TRBJ2-5 explains the end of the DNA better; the J call may be wrong. Germline values: CDR1 MGHRA, CDR2 YSYEKL. This CDR3 spans 15 amino acids.

J is TRBJ2-3 and V is TRBV6-5, with 7 bases fitting TRBD2. This CDR3 contains 16 residues. CDR1 is MNHEY, CDR2 SVGAGI, per germline. V lost 2 bases to trimming and J lost 2 bases; unmatched junction nucleotides: 7. This CDR3 is CASSYGGGEVTDTQYF. CDR3 sequence (DNA): TGTGCCAGCAGTTACGGGGGAGGGGAGGTCACAGATACGCAGTATTTT.

A few counts support this clonotype. CDR3: CASCGFSGEQFF. DNA of the CDR3: TGTGCCAGCTGTGGTTTTTCGGGGGAGCAGTTCTTC. The chain carries TRBV28 and TRBJ2-1, with a weak D call TRBD2 (5 bases). The germline V and J ends were trimmed by 8 bases and 10 bases, with 15 bases remaining between them. CDR1 is MDHEN and CDR2 is SYDVKM in the germline V gene. The CDR3 covers 12 residues.

This clonotype turned up a few times. This chain links TRBV7-9 with TRBJ2-3; TRBD2 agrees at 14 bases. CDR1 and CDR2 (germline): SEHNR, FQNEAQ (reference sequence). This CDR3 region has 16 residues. J gave up 6 bases and V 5 bases, and 7 bases lay outside the gene matches. This CDR3 reads CASSPRTSGGSDTQYF. The CDR3, as DNA: TGTGCCAGCAGCCCGAGGACTAGCGGGGGGTCGGATACGCAGTATTTT.

This clonotype has only one observation. A read error may account for a junction end that differs from germline. This chain connects TRBV20-1 to TRBJ1-2; perhaps TRBD1 as D (5 bases). In germline, CDR1 is DFQATT, CDR2 SNEGSKA (reference sequence). The CDR3 spans 13 residues. The CDR3 sequence is CSAREGVDYGYPF. The CDR3 nucleotides read TGCAGTGCTAGAGAGGGGGTGGACTATGGCTACCCCTTC.

The sample holds a few counts of this clonotype. The chain is built from TRBV3-1 and TRBJ2-7; the D gene is possibly TRBD2 (5 bases). The CDR3 has 16 residues. Per the germline V gene, CDR1 is LGHDT and CDR2 is YNNKEL (reference sequence). Trimming pared 0 bases from V and 0 bases from J, leaving 12 bases between. The CDR3 coding sequence is TGTGCCAGCAGCCAAGATTGGAGGCTAGACTCCTACGAGCAGTACTTC. It yields the protein CASSQDWRLDSYEQYF.

The rearrangement joins TRBV12-3 or TRBV12-4 to TRBJ1-2; D call uncertain. Trimming took 3 bases from V and 3 from J, leaving 14 bases between them. There are 15 residues in the CDR3. The chain's CDR3 is CASSFHPGGDYGYTF. In DNA, the CDR3 is TGTGCCAGCAGTTTCCACCCCGGAGGAGACTATGGCTACACCTTC.

This clonotype has just a few counts. This sequence joins TRBV7-8 and TRBJ2-2, with TRBD1 as a possible D gene (6 bases). V was shortened by 5 bases and J by 1 base, with 8 bases between the two germline ends. This CDR3 has 14 residues. CDR1 SGHVS and CDR2 FQNEAQ come from the germline V gene. CDR3: CASSAQGNTGELFF. The CDR3 nucleotides read TGTGCCAGCAGCGCACAGGGGAACACCGGGGAGCTGTTTTTT.

This sequence joins TRBV12-3 or TRBV12-4 and TRBJ2-5; no definite D call. The CDR3 covers 14 residues. V was cut by 0 bases and J by 2 bases, with 7 bases left in between. The DNA of the CDR3 is TGTGCCAGCAGTTTAGCACAGCTTCAAGAGACCCAGTACTTC. Translating gives CASSLAQLQETQYF.

The J gene is TRBJ1-2, the V gene TRBV5-5; D is undetermined. Germline V gene lookup returns CDR1 SGHKS and CDR2 YYEKEE (reference sequence). The CDR3 runs to 14 residues. The V and J ends lost 0 bases and 8 bases respectively, with 14 bases between them. The CDR3 nucleotides are TGTGCCAGCAGCTTGGGGGGAATTACCTTGGGCTACACCTTC. Its protein product is CASSLGGITLGYTF.

Only one count was recorded for this clonotype. The chain joins TRBV10-3 to TRBJ2-5; possible D gene TRBD2, 5 bases. Germline V gene lookup returns CDR1 ENHRY and CDR2 SYGVKD. The CDR3 runs 18 residues. V dropped 4 bases and J dropped 2 bases, with 23 bases sitting between them. The CDR3 region is CAISAQTGELTMQETQYF. CDR3 in DNA: TGTGCCATCAGTGCCCAAACCGGGGAACTAACCATGCAAGAGACCCAGTACTTC.